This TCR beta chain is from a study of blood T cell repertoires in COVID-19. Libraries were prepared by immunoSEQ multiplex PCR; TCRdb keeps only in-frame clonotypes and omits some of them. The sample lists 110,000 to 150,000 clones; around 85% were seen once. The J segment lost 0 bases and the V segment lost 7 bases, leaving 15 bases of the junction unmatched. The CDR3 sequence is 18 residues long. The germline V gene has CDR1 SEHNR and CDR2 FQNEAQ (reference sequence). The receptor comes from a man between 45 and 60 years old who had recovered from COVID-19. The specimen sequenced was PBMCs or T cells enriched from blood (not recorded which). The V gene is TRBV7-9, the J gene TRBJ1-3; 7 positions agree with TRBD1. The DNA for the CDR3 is TGTGCCAGCATCCCCCTCCCGGGACAGCTTTTCTCTGGAAACACCATATATTTT. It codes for CASIPLPGQLFSGNTIYF. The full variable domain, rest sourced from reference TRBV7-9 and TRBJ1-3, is DTGVSQNPRHKITKRGQNVTFRCDPISEHNRLYWYRQTLGQGPEFLTYFQNEAQLEKSRLLSDRFSAERPKGSFSTLEIQRTEQGDSAMYLCASIPLPGQLFSGNTIYFGEGSWLTVV.